The sequence of this T cell receptor beta chain was determined in a study of blood T cell repertoires in COVID-19. In the study overall: From the United States, Italy and Spain came samples of acute and convalescent COVID-19. T cells, B-cell-depleted T cells, or PBMCs provided the cDNA or gDNA that served as material.

In the original processing: Scientists estimated how many nucleated cells there were by amplifying reference gene primers. Using immunoSEQ multiplex PCR, the repertoire was profiled, and TCRdb retains in-frame clones only, with some absent. That table furnishes V, J and clone size, whereas the DNA furnished D and trimming. The sample includes 130,000 to 150,000 clones, 88% seen only once; the top ten take roughly 2%. CDR3 length equals 13 residues. From germline, CDR1 is LGHDT and CDR2 YNNKEL (reference sequence). Losses at the gene ends were 8 bases for V and 2 bases for J; bases not matched to a gene: 2.

The material sequenced was peripheral blood. The V and J genes are TRBV3-1 (or the pseudogene TRBV3-2) and TRBJ1-5; TRBD1 matches 8 bases. The clonotype was recovered from a human donor in a cohort sampled during active COVID-19. For the CDR3, the DNA is TGTGCCAGCGGACAGGGTGGCAATCAGCCCCAGCATTTT. It codes for CASGQGGNQPQHF.